One and the same sample provided the 26 T cell receptor beta chains below, sequenced in a study of T cells after yellow fever vaccination. A single record per CDR3 protein comes from TCRdb applying MiXCR to the 5' RACE reads. The sample records around 330,000 distinct CDR3 sequences, around 4% being singletons. Material: PBMCs, obtained on the day of the yellow fever booster vaccination. These receptors all come from a man aged 18 to 30 who received the YFV17D yellow fever vaccine.

This clonotype was seen a few times. The rearrangement links TRBV5-1 to TRBJ1-3; D remains unclear. V lost 5 bases, J lost 0 bases, and 9 bases lay in between. Germline lookup yields CDR1 SGHRS and CDR2 YFSETQ. The CDR3 is 14 amino acids. For the CDR3, the DNA is TGCGCCAGCAGGGACGGTTTCTCTGGAAACACCATATATTTT. Its protein product is CASRDGFSGNTIYF.

This chain uses TRBV7-2 with TRBJ2-7; 8 bases agree with TRBD1. The CDR3 contains 13 residues. Looked up from germline, CDR1 is SGHTA and CDR2 is FQGNSA. The ends lost 3 bases at V and 3 bases at J; junction bases unmatched: 1. This CDR3 reads CASSLDRVYEQYF. CDR3 nucleotides: TGTGCCAGCAGCTTGGACAGGGTCTACGAGCAGTACTTC.

The V call is TRBV29-1, the J call TRBJ1-4; 8 bases agree with TRBD1. Germline V lookup: CDR1 SQVTM, CDR2 ANQGSEA. The CDR3 loop spans 13 amino acids. V dropped 7 bases and J dropped 5; count of bases not matched to a gene: 6. CDR3 nucleotides: TGCAGCGCAGGACAGGGATCGAATGAAAAACTGTTTTTT. As protein: CSAGQGSNEKLFF.

This sequence joins TRBV15 and TRBJ1-2; D is unclear. The germline V gene encodes CDR1 LNHNV and CDR2 YYDKDF (reference sequence). The germline V and J ends were trimmed by 5 bases and 3 bases, with 7 bases remaining between them. This CDR3 spans 12 amino acids. CDR3 sequence: CATSANDYGYTF. CDR3 bases: TGTGCCACCAGCGCTAACGACTATGGCTACACCTTC.

This clonotype showed up many times. The chain couples TRBV4-3 to TRBJ1-1, with 9 positions matching TRBD1. The CDR3 loop spans 20 amino acids. After removal of 1 base from V and 1 base from J, the junction contained 16 bases not matched to a gene. Germline V gene data show CDR1 as LGHNA and CDR2 as YSLEER. CDR3 DNA sequence: TGCGCCAGCAGCCAAGGTGGAGGGACAGGGCCAACGTCGTCGAACACTGAAGCTTTCTTT. Translated: CASSQGGGTGPTSSNTEAFF.

The genes are TRBV7-6 and TRBJ2-1, with 12 bases matching TRBD2. With 5 bases clipped from V and 6 bases from J, the junction kept 8 bases outside the gene matches. CDR1 is SGHVS, CDR2 FNYEAQ, per germline. The length of the CDR3 is 16 residues. CDR3 residues: CASSPLLAGGVNEQFF. The CDR3 DNA sequence: TGTGCCAGCAGCCCTCTACTAGCGGGGGGAGTCAATGAGCAGTTCTTC. Combining the CDR3 with reference TRBV7-6 and TRBJ2-1 gives the whole variable domain GAGVSQSPRYKVTKRGQDVALRCDPISGHVSLYWYRQALGQGPEFLTYFNYEAQQDKSGLPNDRFSAERPEGSISTLTIQRTEQRDSAMYRCASSPLLAGGVNEQFFGPGTRLTVL.

This clonotype was counted ten times or more. This chain links TRBV20-1 with TRBJ2-5; TRBD2 is a possible D gene (5 bases). V was trimmed by 3 bases and J by 4 bases, leaving 15 bases between them. The CDR3 length is 14 residues. Germline lookup yields CDR1 DFQATT and CDR2 SNEGSKA (reference sequence). The chain's CDR3 is CSARYSTRGETQYF. The DNA for the CDR3 is TGCAGTGCTAGGTACTCAACCCGGGGAGAGACCCAGTACTTC.

This clonotype was detected a few times. The chain couples TRBV12-3 or TRBV12-4 to TRBJ1-5; D not resolved. The ends were cut back, 7 bases at V and 0 bases at J, with 7 bases in the middle. The CDR3 loop spans 13 amino acids. The CDR3 spells CASTPYSNQPQHF. The CDR3 nucleotides read TGTGCCAGCACCCCTTATAGCAATCAGCCCCAGCATTTT.

This clonotype showed up many times. The V call is TRBV21-1, the J call TRBJ2-1; the table's D call, TRBD2, was not checked against the DNA. TRBV21-1 is a pseudogene locus. This CDR3 has 16 amino acids. In DNA, the CDR3 is TGTGCCAGCAGCTGGGGGCTAGCGGGGGGGTACAATGAGCAGTTCTTC. It yields the protein CASSWGLAGGYNEQFF.

This clonotype was detected many times. The chain couples TRBV5-1 to TRBJ2-3; 7 bases are shared with TRBD2. J was trimmed by 2 bases and V by 3 bases; bases with no gene match: 3. The germline V gene has CDR1 SGHRS and CDR2 YFSETQ. CDR3 length: 14 residues. In nucleotides, the CDR3 is TGCGCCAGCAGCTCCCTAGCGGACACAGATACGCAGTATTTT. It yields the protein CASSSLADTDTQYF.

The chain uses TRBV5-4 and TRBJ2-6, with D uncertain. V was trimmed by 0 bases and J by 12 bases, leaving 4 bases between them. Per germline, CDR1 SGHNT and CDR2 YYREEE (reference sequence). This CDR3 is built from 11 residues. CDR3: CASSLDGVLTF. The CDR3 DNA follows: TGTGCCAGCAGCTTGGACGGCGTCCTGACTTTC. The full variable domain, with the rest looked up from reference TRBV5-4 and TRBJ2-6, is ETGVTQSPTHLIKTRGQQVTLRCSSQSGHNTVSWYQQALGQGPQFIFQYYREEENGRGNFPPRFSGLQFPNYSSELNVNALELDDSALYLCASSLDGVLTFGAGSRLTVL.

In this sample, this clonotype turned up many times. This sequence joins TRBV6-2 or TRBV6-3 and TRBJ2-1; D remains ambiguous. The germline V gene encodes CDR1 MNHEY and CDR2 SVGEGT. This CDR3 has 13 residues. Deletions cut 4 bases from V and 7 bases from J, with 11 bases between. CDR3 in amino acids: CASSFSGFNEQFF. CDR3 sequence (DNA): TGTGCCAGCAGTTTCTCGGGTTTTAATGAGCAGTTCTTC.

This clonotype was recorded at least ten times. This rearrangement joins TRBV7-2 to TRBJ2-5, with D tentatively TRBD1 (6 bases). V lost 4 bases, J lost 5 bases, and 20 bases lay in between. This CDR3 comprises 16 residues. Germline V gives CDR1 SGHTA, CDR2 FQGNSA. The CDR3 region has the DNA TGTGCCAGCAGCTCACCCCGGGTAGCAGGGGCCGAGACCCAGTACTTC. Translation gives CASSSPRVAGAETQYF.

This clonotype was detected a few times. The DNA for the CDR3 is TGTGCCAGCAGCTTAGATTATTGGGGCTTCGATAATTCACCCCTCCACTTT. Translated, it gives CASSLDYWGFDNSPLHF. The chain couples TRBV11-2 to TRBJ1-6, with D tentatively TRBD1 (5 bases). CDR1 is SGHAT, CDR2 FQNNGV, per germline. Deletions cut 0 bases from V and 5 bases from J, with 14 bases between. The CDR3 is made up of 17 amino acids.

In its sample, this clonotype was seen many times. V usage is TRBV28 and J usage is TRBJ2-3; 7 bases match TRBD1. Trimming removed 2 bases from V and 2 bases from J; junction bases left unmatched: 4. This CDR3 comprises 15 residues. Germline V gene sequence: CDR1 MDHEN, CDR2 SYDVKM. CDR3 amino acids: CASSLRTGFTDTQYF. DNA of the CDR3: TGTGCCAGCAGTTTAAGGACAGGATTCACAGATACGCAGTATTTT.

Ten or more counts support this clonotype. This chain uses TRBV27 with TRBJ2-2; no clear D. With 0 bases removed from V and 1 base from J, the gap between germline ends came to 0 bases. Germline V gives CDR1 MNHEY, CDR2 SMNVEV (reference sequence). There are 13 residues in the CDR3. Here the CDR3 DNA reads TGTGCCAGCAGTTTATCGAACACCGGGGAGCTGTTTTTT. This sequence encodes CASSLSNTGELFF.

This clonotype was picked up many times. This chain connects TRBV6-6 to TRBJ2-7, with 8 bases matching TRBD1. The V gene's germline CDR1 is MNHNY and CDR2 SVGAGI (reference sequence). With V trimmed by 1 base and J by 3 bases, 5 bases remained unmatched. This CDR3 is built from 15 residues. The DNA of the CDR3 is TGTGCCAGCAGTTACTTCGGACAGGGAGGCTACGAGCAGTACTTC. Protein product: CASSYFGQGGYEQYF.

Of note for this clonotype: This clone may be a read error of a much larger clone one base away. The J gene is TRBJ1-6, the V gene TRBV15; D unclear. This CDR3 has 13 amino acids. V was pared by 0 bases and J by 10 bases, with 7 bases between. Germline CDR1 LNHNV, CDR2 YYDKDF (reference sequence). CDR3 DNA: TGTGCCACCAGCAGAGAGGACGAATCACCCCTCCACTTT. This translates into CATSREDESPLHF.

This clonotype was counted at least ten times. The chain joins TRBV20-1 to TRBJ1-1; D might be TRBD1 (5 bases). Germline V gives CDR1 DFQATT, CDR2 SNEGSKA (reference sequence). V lost 3 bases, J lost 3 bases, and 14 bases lay in between. CDR3 length equals 14 residues. DNA for the CDR3: TGCAGTGCTAGCTGGGTTGGGGGGGACACTGAAGCTTTCTTT. Translated, it gives CSASWVGGDTEAFF.

The V call is TRBV15, the J call TRBJ2-3; 8 bases match TRBD2. V lost 1 base to trimming and J lost 5 bases; unmatched junction nucleotides: 11. The length of the CDR3 is 17 residues. The germline gives CDR1 LNHNV, CDR2 YYDKDF (reference sequence). CDR3 region: CATSRGGRGLEKDTQYF. DNA for the CDR3: TGTGCCACCAGCAGAGGCGGTCGGGGACTAGAGAAAGATACGCAGTATTTT.

V and J are TRBV20-1 and TRBJ1-3, with TRBD1 matching 7 bases. The V and J ends lost 0 bases and 4 bases, in that order; junction bases with no gene match: 6. Looked up from germline, CDR1 is DFQATT and CDR2 is SNEGSKA (reference sequence). The CDR3 runs 15 residues. The CDR3, as DNA: TGCAGTGCTAGAGATCGAAGAGGGGGCGGAAACACCATATATTTT. Amino acids: CSARDRRGGGNTIYF.

For the CDR3, the DNA is TGCAGTGCTAGAGACCCAGCTCTTGAGCAGTTCTTC. Protein sequence: CSARDPALEQFF. V gene TRBV20-1 combines with J gene TRBJ2-1; D uncertain. The CDR3 is made up of 12 amino acids. The V and J ends lost 0 bases and 9 bases respectively, with 9 bases between them. In germline, CDR1 is DFQATT, CDR2 SNEGSKA (reference sequence).

This clonotype was recorded many times. The rearrangement links TRBV25-1 to TRBJ1-2; maybe TRBD1 (6 bases). Trimming removed 5 bases at V and 5 bases at J, with 18 bases between. Germline V gene data show CDR1 as MGHDK and CDR2 as SYGVNS. The length of the CDR3 is 15 residues. The CDR3 nucleotides read TGTGCCAGCAGTCTAACGGGCAGGGGTCGGTATGGCTACACCTTC. Encoded protein: CASSLTGRGRYGYTF.

This clonotype was observed at least ten times. This sequence joins TRBV6-6 and TRBJ2-3; perhaps TRBD1 as D (5 bases). V lost 5 bases to trimming and J lost 6 bases, with 6 bases between them. The CDR3 runs 11 residues. Germline CDR1 MNHNY, CDR2 SVGAGI (reference sequence). The CDR3 reads CASSAGDTQYF. The CDR3, as DNA: TGTGCCAGCAGTGCAGGGGATACGCAGTATTTT.

This clonotype was detected only a few times. V is TRBV5-1 and J is TRBJ2-3, with 9 nucleotides matching TRBD2. Trimming took 2 bases from V and 2 from J; bases not matched to a gene: 3. The CDR3 is 15 residues long. Germline V gene data show CDR1 as SGHRS and CDR2 as YFSETQ. The CDR3 nucleotides are TGCGCCAGCAGCTTAGGGACTAGCCTCACAGATACGCAGTATTTT. Protein: CASSLGTSLTDTQYF.

This clonotype was seen repeatedly, ten times or more. J is TRBJ1-6 and V is TRBV7-2; 8 bases map to TRBD1. CDR1 is SGHTA and CDR2 is FQGNSA in the germline V gene. Losses at the gene ends were 6 bases for V and 7 bases for J; bases not matched to a gene: 8. This CDR3 is built from 15 residues. Here the CDR3 DNA reads TGTGCCAGCAGATTCGGACAGGGTGGGAATTCACCCCTCCACTTT. This sequence encodes CASRFGQGGNSPLHF.